Here is one T cell receptor (beta chain) with its context. Its antigen remains unknown. Both 60 Vbeta primers and 13 Jbeta primers went into the PCR. The repertoire was sequenced with immunoSEQ multiplex PCR; TCRdb's copy has only in-frame clones and lacks some. The sample lists some 160,000 clones, roughly 80% occurring once. The data were obtained in a study of cytomegalovirus exposure and HLA in healthy donors. Study outcomes and limitations: Later analysis revealed greater clonal expansion in HLA-associated TCR beta chains than in equally common others. Certain indistinguishable V segments, among them TRBV6-2 and TRBV6-3, were excluded. Reported performance of the classifier showed diagnosis of cytomegalovirus status with high specificity and sensitivity.

Germline CDR1 and CDR2: MNHEY and SMNVEV (reference sequence). Losses at the gene ends were 3 bases for V and 6 bases for J; bases not matched to a gene: 9. The CDR3 runs 15 residues. Sequenced input: PBMCs. This TCR was sampled from a male donor in good health and CMV-seropositive. The chain recombines TRBV27 with TRBJ2-3; 7 bases align to TRBD1. The CDR3 loop is CASSFHRQGGDTQYF. Here the CDR3 DNA reads TGTGCCAGCAGTTTCCACAGACAGGGCGGCGATACGCAGTATTTT.